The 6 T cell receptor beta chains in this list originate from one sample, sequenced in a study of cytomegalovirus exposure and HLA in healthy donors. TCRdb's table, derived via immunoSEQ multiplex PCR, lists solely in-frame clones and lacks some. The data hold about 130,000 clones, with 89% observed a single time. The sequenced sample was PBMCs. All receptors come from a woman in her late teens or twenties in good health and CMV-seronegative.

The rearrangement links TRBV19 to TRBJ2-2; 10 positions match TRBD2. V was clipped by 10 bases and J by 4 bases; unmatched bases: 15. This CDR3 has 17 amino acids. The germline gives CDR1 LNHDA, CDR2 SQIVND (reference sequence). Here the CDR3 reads CATRGLAGVSGTGELFF. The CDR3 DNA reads TGTGCCACTAGGGGCCTAGCGGGAGTTTCGGGCACCGGGGAGCTGTTTTTT.

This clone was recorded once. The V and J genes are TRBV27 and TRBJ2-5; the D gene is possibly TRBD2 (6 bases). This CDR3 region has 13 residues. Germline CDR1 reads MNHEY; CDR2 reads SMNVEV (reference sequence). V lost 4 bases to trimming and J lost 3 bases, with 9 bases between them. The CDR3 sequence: CASSSGGEETQYF. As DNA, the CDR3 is TGTGCCAGCAGTTCCGGGGGAGAAGAGACCCAGTACTTC.

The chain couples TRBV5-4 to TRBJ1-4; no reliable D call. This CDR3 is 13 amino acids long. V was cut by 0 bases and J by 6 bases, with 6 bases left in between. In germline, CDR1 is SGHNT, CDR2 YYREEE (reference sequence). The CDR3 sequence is CASSLAPDEKLFF. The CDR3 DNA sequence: TGTGCCAGCAGCTTGGCCCCCGATGAAAAACTGTTTTTT.

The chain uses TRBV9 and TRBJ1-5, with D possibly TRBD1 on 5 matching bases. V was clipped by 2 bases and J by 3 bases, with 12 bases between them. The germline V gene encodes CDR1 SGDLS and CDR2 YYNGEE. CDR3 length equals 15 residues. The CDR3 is CASSVYGGDNQPQHF. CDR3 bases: TGTGCCAGCAGCGTGTACGGGGGTGACAATCAGCCCCAGCATTTT.

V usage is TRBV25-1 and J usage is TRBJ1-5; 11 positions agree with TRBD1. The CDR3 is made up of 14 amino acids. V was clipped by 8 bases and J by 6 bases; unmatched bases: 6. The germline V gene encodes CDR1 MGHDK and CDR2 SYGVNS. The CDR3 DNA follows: TGTGCCAGCGACGATGGACAGGGGGCTCAGCCCCAGCATTTT. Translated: CASDDGQGAQPQHF. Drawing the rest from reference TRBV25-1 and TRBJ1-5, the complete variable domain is EADIYQTPRYLVIGTGKKITLECSQTMGHDKMYWYQQDPGMELHLIHYSYGVNSTEKGDLSSESTVSRIRTEHFPLTLESARPSHTSQYLCASDDGQGAQPQHFGDGTRLSIL.

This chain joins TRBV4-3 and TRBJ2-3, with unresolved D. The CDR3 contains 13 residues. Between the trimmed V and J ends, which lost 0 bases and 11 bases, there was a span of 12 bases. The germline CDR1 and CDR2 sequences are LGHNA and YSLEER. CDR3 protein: CASSQDGSYGQYF. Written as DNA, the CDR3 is TGCGCCAGCAGCCAAGATGGCTCTTATGGGCAGTATTTT.